The entry below describes one T cell receptor beta chain. Using immunoSEQ multiplex PCR, the repertoire was profiled, and TCRdb retains in-frame clones only, with some absent. The table lists 20,000 to 30,000 clones, nearly 95% of them singletons, with about 2% in the top ten. Trimming cost V 6 bases and J 3 bases, with 17 bases left between them. The CDR3 has 15 residues. CDR1 SGHAT and CDR2 FQDESV come from the germline V gene (reference sequence). The data were taken from a study of blood T cell repertoires in COVID-19. Study overall: Samples came from the United States, Italy and Spain, spanning acute and convalescent COVID-19.

The chain employs TRBV11-1 and TRBJ1-1; a weak D match, TRBD1 (6 bases). The sample consisted of peripheral blood. This receptor was identified in a human donor in a cohort sampled during active COVID-19. The DNA for the CDR3 is TGTGCCAGCAGACCGGGGAGGGGGAGCGACACTGAAGCTTTCTTT. Its protein is CASRPGRGSDTEAFF.